The following is a TCR beta chain sequence with its context. What it binds is unknown. This entry comes from a study of shared clonotypes between healthy human individuals. Regarding the study as a whole: A generally larger estimated richness was seen in naive subsets than in memory subsets.

Deep-level assay runs were performed. Original processing notes: For the immunoSEQ data, sequences were junction-only without quality scores, so filtering differed. Generated by immunoSEQ multiplex PCR, the TCRdb table keeps only in-frame clones and is missing some. The D gene and trimming were derived from the DNA, and the V and J assignments and clone size from that table. The table has over a million clones, about 76% seen once. Germline V gene data show CDR1 as WNHNN and CDR2 as SYGVQD (reference sequence). The length of the CDR3 is 13 residues. Trimming shortened V by 6 bases and J by 7 bases, and 13 bases separated the two germline ends.

The sequence was obtained from a man aged 18 to 30 in good health. Sequenced: memory CD4+ T cells sorted from blood. The subset: CD45RA-negative fraction. The V call is TRBV10-1, the J call TRBJ2-1; D possibly matches TRBD1 or TRBD2 (5 bases each). CDR3 sequence: CASRSSGANEQFF. DNA of the CDR3: TGCGCCAGCAGATCCTCCGGGGCAAATGAGCAGTTCTTC.